These 24 T cell receptor beta chains share one sample of origin, sequenced in a study of glioma-infiltrating T cells (dated by TCRdb to 2016 to 2017). The sample was run on an Illumina MiSeq. The iRepertoire nested amplicon-rescue multiplex PCR (arm-PCR) platform was used to amplify TCR alpha and beta CDR3 regions from RNA. The public reads were reanalyzed by TCRdb: fastp trimming at Q25, MiXCR alignment, in-frame beta chains only. Each entry merges the rows of one CDR3 protein and shows their most common DNA and genes. This sample is represented by about 400,000 distinct CDR3 sequences; less than 50% of them were singletons. The ten largest clonotypes hold around 11% of the sample. The sample consisted of glioma tissue, nonneoplastic brain tissue, or PBMCs (not recorded which). The receptors were gathered from a human donor with low-grade glioma or glioblastoma, undergoing nonglioma brain surgery, or in good health (not recorded which).

To note about this clonotype: A much larger clone sits a single nucleotide away, making a read error possible. The V gene is TRBV7-2, the J gene TRBJ2-3, with D tentatively TRBD1 or TRBD2 (5 bases each). The CDR3 totals 16 residues. The germline V and J ends were trimmed by 5 bases and 4 bases, with 19 bases remaining between them. Germline V CDR1 and CDR2: SGHTA, FQGNSA. The CDR3 sequence is CASSLFRGASPDTQYF. CDR3 nucleotide sequence: TGTGCCAGCAGCCTCTTCCGGGGCGCTAGCCCAGATACGCAGTATTTT.

This clonotype was seen repeatedly, ten times or more. V is TRBV28 and J is TRBJ1-3; the D is unclear. This CDR3 has 14 residues. The germline V and J ends were trimmed by 7 bases and 0 bases, with 10 bases remaining between them. Germline CDR1 is MDHEN and CDR2 is SYDVKM. The CDR3, as DNA: TGTGCCAGCACCGTTAGTGGCTCTGGAAACACCATATATTTT. Protein sequence: CASTVSGSGNTIYF.

This clonotype was recorded many times. In DNA form, the CDR3 reads TGTGCCAGCAGCCCACAGGGGAGGATCATAAACACCGGGGAGCTGTTTTTT. Residues: CASSPQGRIINTGELFF. The V gene is TRBV28, the J gene TRBJ2-2; possibly TRBD1 for D (7 bases). The length of the CDR3 is 17 residues. The V and J ends lost 6 bases and 2 bases respectively, with 19 bases between them. The V gene's germline CDR1 is MDHEN and CDR2 SYDVKM.

The chain links TRBV4-1 to TRBJ2-3; the D gene is possibly TRBD2 (6 bases). The V end lost 0 bases, the J end lost 0 bases, and 13 bases lay between the germline ends. Germline values: CDR1 MGHRA, CDR2 YSYEKL. The CDR3 is made up of 17 amino acids. This chain's CDR3 is CASSQDKLASSTDTQYF. The CDR3 bases are TGCGCCAGCAGCCAAGATAAACTAGCCTCCAGCACAGATACGCAGTATTTT.

Here the CDR3 reads CASSQGKLPPDTQYF. The CDR3 bases are TGTGCCAGCAGCCAAGGGAAGCTCCCCCCAGATACGCAGTATTTT. The V call is TRBV4-2, the J call TRBJ2-3; D is unresolved. The ends were cut back, 1 base at V and 4 bases at J, with 12 bases in the middle. CDR1 and CDR2 from the germline V gene are LGHNA and YNFKEQ. The CDR3 contains 15 residues.

In this sample, this clonotype turned up a few times. The chain links TRBV15 to TRBJ2-7, with 8 bases lining up with TRBD1. CDR1 is LNHNV and CDR2 is YYDKDF in the germline V gene (reference sequence). The CDR3 is 17 amino acids. The V gene end was trimmed by 0 bases and the J gene end by 5 bases; junction bases not matched to a gene: 12. The CDR3 DNA is TGTGCCACCAGCAGAGATTGGGGAACAGGGGGGTTCCACGAGCAGTACTTC. Encoded protein: CATSRDWGTGGFHEQYF.

The V gene is TRBV20-1, the J gene TRBJ1-4; D is possibly TRBD1 (5 bases). V was shortened by 4 bases and J by 8 bases, with 23 bases between the two germline ends. The germline CDR1 and CDR2 sequences are DFQATT and SNEGSKA (reference sequence). CDR3 length: 16 residues. The CDR3 sequence: CSAIILKREAGEKLFF. The DNA of the CDR3 is TGCAGTGCTATCATCCTAAAACGGGAAGCAGGGGAAAAACTGTTTTTT.

As to this clonotype: This may be a read error: a much more frequent sequence differs by one nucleotide. The V and J genes are TRBV28 and TRBJ2-1; 10 nucleotides agree with TRBD1. Germline CDR1 and CDR2: MDHEN and SYDVKM. This CDR3 has 16 amino acids. CDR3 amino acids: CDSSSPGTGDINEQFF. The CDR3 region has the DNA TGTGACAGCAGTTCCCCCGGGACAGGGGACATTAATGAGCAGTTCTTC.

This clonotype showed up just once. A much larger clone is a single base away; this may be a read error. The chain links TRBV28 to TRBJ1-1, with 8 bases lining up with TRBD1. This CDR3 has 17 amino acids. Germline V CDR1 and CDR2: MDHEN, SYDVKM. The CDR3 region is CASKSLGRTGQNTKAFF. As DNA, the CDR3 is TGTGCCAGCAAGTCGTTGGGCCGGACAGGGCAGAACACTAAAGCTTTCTTT.

Only one count was recorded for this clonotype. The junction differs from germline at one of its ends, possibly a read error. The rearrangement uses TRBV4-1 and TRBJ2-1; TRBD2 matches at 9 bases. This CDR3 is 16 amino acids long. Germline CDR1 and CDR2: MGHRA and YSYEKL. CDR3 DNA: TGCGCCAGCAGCCGAACCGGGACTAGCACCTACAATGAGCAGTCCTTC. This translates into CASSRTGTSTYNEQSF.

This clonotype was counted many times. This chain connects TRBV6-6 to TRBJ2-1; TRBD2 agrees at 11 bases. V lost 2 bases, J lost 9 bases, and 6 bases stayed unmatched. CDR1 is MNHNY and CDR2 is SVGAGI in the germline V gene (reference sequence). CDR3 length: 15 residues. The CDR3 is CASSYPGTSGAEQFF. The CDR3 DNA is TGTGCCAGCAGTTACCCCGGGACTAGCGGTGCTGAGCAGTTCTTC.

With respect to this clonotype: A much larger clone differs from this one at a single base, so this may be a read error. J is TRBJ2-2 and V is TRBV15, with 8 bases fitting TRBD1. CDR1 and CDR2 from the germline V gene are LNHNV and YYDKDF (reference sequence). CDR3 size: 16 residues. The CDR3 reads CATSSRTGTNNGELFF. In DNA form, the CDR3 reads TGTGCCACCAGCTCTCGGACAGGGACGAACAACGGGGAGCTGTTTTTT.

This clonotype was detected once. This could be a read error, since a much larger clone is one nucleotide away. V and J are TRBV28 and TRBJ2-5; no clear D. The CDR3 consists of 14 residues. The V and J ends lost 3 bases and 8 bases respectively, with 16 bases between them. Germline CDR1 MDHEN, CDR2 SYDVKM. Here the CDR3 reads CASSFFWSRDTQYF. The CDR3 DNA is TGTGCCAGCAGTTTTTTTTGGTCCCGAGATACCCAGTACTTC.

The chain uses TRBV7-3 and TRBJ2-5; 7 bases agree with TRBD1. The germline V gene encodes CDR1 SGHTA and CDR2 FQGTGA. The CDR3 sequence is 13 residues long. Unmatched junction bases numbered 2, after V lost 2 bases and J lost 5 bases. The chain's CDR3 is CASSLVRGETQYF. CDR3 nucleotide sequence: TGTGCCAGCAGCTTAGTCAGGGGGGAGACCCAGTACTTC.

The chain links TRBV19 to TRBJ1-1; D unclear. This CDR3 contains 15 residues. The V gene's germline CDR1 is LNHDA and CDR2 SQIVND (reference sequence). V lost 8 bases, J lost 2 bases, and 18 bases lay in between. The CDR3 reads CASQAGAARNTEAFF. In DNA form, the CDR3 reads TGTGCCAGTCAGGCTGGAGCTGCCAGAAACACTGAAGCTTTCTTT.

This clonotype was seen a few times. The J gene is TRBJ2-2, the V gene TRBV6-1, with D tentatively TRBD2 (6 bases). CDR3 size: 15 residues. With 7 bases removed from V and 2 bases from J, the gap between germline ends came to 14 bases. Per the germline V gene, CDR1 is MNHNS and CDR2 is SASEGT. The CDR3 loop is CASKGGTLNTGELFF. The CDR3 bases are TGTGCCAGCAAAGGCGGGACTCTCAACACCGGGGAGCTGTTTTTT.

This chain links TRBV3-1 with TRBJ2-3; D unresolved. Deletions cut 6 bases from V and 4 bases from J, with 23 bases between. The CDR3 has 17 residues. From germline, CDR1 is LGHDT and CDR2 YNNKEL (reference sequence). The CDR3 sequence is CASSRAPPQVYADTQYF. The DNA for the CDR3 is TGTGCCAGCAGTCGAGCCCCCCCCCAAGTTTACGCAGATACGCAGTATTTT.

This rearrangement joins TRBV4-1 to TRBJ1-6, with D maybe TRBD1 (5 bases). CDR3 length: 16 residues. Germline CDR1 reads MGHRA; CDR2 reads YSYEKL. The V end lost 2 bases, the J end lost 4 bases, and 12 bases lay between the germline ends. Written as DNA, the CDR3 is TGCGCCAGCAGCCAAACCCGGCCAGGGTATAATTCACCCCTCCACTTT. The encoded protein is CASSQTRPGYNSPLHF.

The gene calls are TRBV24-1 and TRBJ1-1, with TRBD1 matching over 7 bases. The V and J ends lost 9 bases and 2 bases, in that order; junction bases with no gene match: 8. Germline CDR1 KGHDR, CDR2 SFDVKD. The CDR3 is 14 residues long. CDR3 sequence (DNA): TGTGCCACCCAGGCCAGGGGGGTTAACACTGAAGCTTTCTTT. It is translated as CATQARGVNTEAFF.

As regards this clonotype: Since no conserved phenylalanine or tryptophan closes the CDR3, a read error is the likely cause. The rearrangement joins TRBV4-3 to TRBJ1-2; no clear D. V shed 1 base and J shed 5 bases, with 17 bases lying between them. Germline V gives CDR1 LGHNA, CDR2 YSLEER. The CDR3 length is 16 residues. Here the CDR3 DNA reads TGCGCCAGCAGCCAAGGGACGTGGGTCAGTCAGTATGGCTACACCCTC. Residues: CASSQGTWVSQYGYTL.

Of note for this clonotype: Compared with germline, one end of the junction differs, possibly owing to a read error. The rearrangement uses TRBV7-2 and TRBJ1-5; 8 nucleotides line up with TRBD1. The CDR3 has 14 amino acids. Germline CDR1 and CDR2: SGHTA and FQGNSA. The CDR3 coding sequence is TGTGCCAGCAATTTGGCAGGGGGCAATCAGCCCCGGCATTTT. Protein sequence: CASNLAGGNQPRHF. Using reference TRBV7-2 and TRBJ1-5 for the parts outside the CDR3, the full variable domain is GAGVSQSPSNKVTEKGKDVELRCDPISGHTALYWYRQSLGQGLEFLIYFQGNSAPDKSGLPSDRFSAERTGGSVSTLTIQRTQQEDSAVYLCASNLAGGNQPRHFGDGTRLSIL.

The chain has TRBV7-8 and TRBJ2-5; a weak D match, TRBD1 (6 bases). The germline V gene encodes CDR1 SGHVS and CDR2 FQNEAQ. Deletions cut 1 base from V and 2 bases from J, with 11 bases between. This CDR3 spans 15 amino acids. The CDR3 DNA follows: TGTGCCAGCAGCTTAGTCGTTGGACAGCAAGAGACCCAGTACTTC. Protein sequence: CASSLVVGQQETQYF.

This rearrangement joins TRBV19 to TRBJ2-5, with unresolved D. Trimming pared 4 bases from V and 5 bases from J, leaving 23 bases between. This CDR3 is 17 amino acids long. Germline CDR1 is LNHDA and CDR2 is SQIVND (reference sequence). In DNA form, the CDR3 reads TGTGCCAGTAGTACCCCCTGGCAAGGGCTAGAGGAGGAGACCCAGTACTTC. As protein: CASSTPWQGLEEETQYF. The full variable domain, completed using reference TRBV19 and TRBJ2-5, is DGGITQSPKYLFRKEGQNVTLSCEQNLNHDAMYWYRQDPGQGLRLIYYSQIVNDFQKGDIAEGYSVSREKKESFPLTVTSAQKNPTAFYLCASSTPWQGLEEETQYFGPGTRLLVL.

The chain employs TRBV19 and TRBJ1-5, with a possible D match to TRBD1 (5 bases). V lost 1 base, J lost 9 bases, and 13 bases lay in between. Per germline, CDR1 LNHDA and CDR2 SQIVND (reference sequence). The CDR3 consists of 14 residues. The CDR3 sequence: CASSIAGGDTPQHF. Written as DNA, the CDR3 is TGTGCCAGTAGTATAGCCGGGGGAGATACGCCCCAGCATTTT.